This T cell receptor beta chain was retrieved from a study of radiotherapy plus CTLA-4 blockade in lung cancer. Whole-study context: Disease control was seen in 31% of patients, objective responses in roughly 17%.

TCRdb keeps only in-frame clones here, not all; method: immunoSEQ multiplex PCR. The data show 85,000 to 100,000 clones, 60% to 80% seen once. CDR1 MDHEN and CDR2 SYDVKM come from the germline V gene. Trimming removed 3 bases from V and 6 bases from J; junction bases left unmatched: 3. The CDR3 length is 14 residues. The sample here was peripheral blood, taken from a patient treated with radiotherapy plus ipilimumab. The rearrangement uses TRBV28 and TRBJ2-2; 8 positions agree with TRBD2. The TCR was taken from a human donor with non-small cell lung cancer that progressed on radiotherapy plus ipilimumab. This chain's CDR3 is CASSFAGGAGELFF. The DNA for the CDR3 is TGTGCCAGCAGTTTCGCGGGAGGAGCCGGGGAGCTGTTTTTT. Full variable domain (outside the CDR3, taken from reference TRBV28 and TRBJ2-2): DVKVTQSSRYLVKRTGEKVFLECVQDMDHENMFWYRQDPGLGLRLIYFSYDVKMKEKGDIPEGYSVSREKKERFSLILESASTNQTSMYLCASSFAGGAGELFFGEGSRLTVL.